These 21 T cell receptor beta chains originate from one sample sequenced in a study of response to subunit inactivated influenza vaccine. MiXCR, applied by TCRdb to the RT-PCR reads, yields one record per CDR3 protein. The repertoire has about 530,000 distinct CDR3 sequences, about 10% of them found once; the top ten carry more than 8.5%. The specimen comprised PBMCs from blood, sampled on the day of vaccination. These receptors all stem from a man between 50 and 59 years old who received an inactivated influenza vaccine.

The chain joins TRBV7-6 to TRBJ2-7; D unresolved. The CDR3 contains 14 residues. Trimming took off 0 bases at V and 8 bases at J, with 14 bases between the two ends. Germline V gene sequence: CDR1 SGHVS, CDR2 FNYEAQ. The chain's CDR3 is CASSLAPIEGQQYF. In nucleotides, the CDR3 is TGTGCCAGCAGCTTAGCTCCGATCGAAGGACAGCAGTACTTC.

The chain couples TRBV10-3 to TRBJ2-1; D gene unclear. The germline V gene encodes CDR1 ENHRY and CDR2 SYGVKD. The V end was cut by 2 bases, the J end by 4 bases, with 12 bases between. The CDR3 sequence is 15 residues long. CDR3 loop: CAISELIVGYNEQFF. CDR3 nucleotide sequence: TGTGCCATCAGTGAGCTAATAGTTGGGTACAATGAGCAGTTCTTC.

CDR3 bases: TGCGCCAGCAGCACGGGGACCTATGGCGATACGCAGTATTTT. Residues: CASSTGTYGDTQYF. The chain employs TRBV5-1 and TRBJ2-3; either TRBD1 or TRBD2 may fit D (5 bases each). CDR1 is SGHRS and CDR2 is YFSETQ in the germline V gene. V lost 4 bases and J 6 bases, leaving 15 bases between the germline ends. This CDR3 region has 14 residues.

This clonotype was picked up many times. The V gene is TRBV27, the J gene TRBJ2-7, with D unclear. The germline V gene has CDR1 MNHEY and CDR2 SMNVEV (reference sequence). V was cut by 2 bases and J by 2 bases, with 7 bases left in between. This CDR3 spans 13 amino acids. The DNA for the CDR3 is TGTGCCAGCAGTTTACGGCTGACCTACGAGCAGTACTTC. Protein sequence: CASSLRLTYEQYF.

This chain connects TRBV27 to TRBJ1-5; no firm D call. In germline, CDR1 is MNHEY, CDR2 SMNVEV (reference sequence). Trimming took off 1 base at V and 2 bases at J, with 3 bases between the two ends. The CDR3 extends over 13 amino acids. In DNA, the CDR3 is TGTGCCAGCAGTTTATACCGCAATCAGCCCCAGCATTTT. This encodes CASSLYRNQPQHF.

This clonotype showed up many times. The chain has TRBV4-1 and TRBJ2-7, with a weak D call TRBD2 (5 bases). CDR1 is MGHRA and CDR2 is YSYEKL in the germline V gene. Between the trimmed V and J ends, which lost 0 bases and 0 bases, there was a span of 12 bases. The CDR3 loop spans 16 amino acids. In nucleotides, the CDR3 is TGCGCCAGCAGCCAAGAGATGCAGCGGAGCTCCTACGAGCAGTACTTC. It codes for CASSQEMQRSSYEQYF.

The chain couples TRBV7-2 to TRBJ2-7, with 10 bases that match TRBD2. J lost 5 bases, V lost 6 bases, and 7 bases had no gene match. The CDR3 length is 14 residues. Looked up from germline, CDR1 is SGHTA and CDR2 is FQGNSA. The CDR3 DNA follows: TGTGCCAGCAGTCCGGTAGCGGGAGGCAACGAGCAGTACTTC. Translated, it gives CASSPVAGGNEQYF.

This clonotype was observed many times. The chain combines TRBV6-1 with TRBJ1-2, with D perhaps matching TRBD1 (5 bases). The ends were cut back, 5 bases at V and 2 bases at J, with 9 bases in the middle. The CDR3 is 13 residues long. CDR1 and CDR2 from the germline V gene are MNHNS and SASEGT. CDR3 in DNA: TGTGCCAGCAGTCCCAGGGTGAACTATGGCTACACCTTC. Encoded protein: CASSPRVNYGYTF.

This clonotype was seen ten or more times. This sequence joins TRBV29-1 and TRBJ2-2, with 9 bases matching TRBD1. J gave up 3 bases and V 6 bases, and 8 bases lay outside the gene matches. CDR3 length equals 15 residues. CDR1 and CDR2 from the germline V gene are SQVTM and ANQGSEA. CDR3 in DNA: TGCAGCGTCGGCGGGACAGGGAGTCACACCGGGGAGCTGTTTTTT. Amino acids: CSVGGTGSHTGELFF.

V and J are TRBV28 and TRBJ2-7; tentative D call: TRBD1 (5 bases). Deletions cut 3 bases from V and 4 bases from J, with 16 bases between. The CDR3 length is 15 residues. Per germline, CDR1 MDHEN and CDR2 SYDVKM. For the CDR3, the DNA is TGTGCCAGCAGTTTCCCCCGCCAGGGTAGATACGAGCAGTACTTC. Amino acid sequence: CASSFPRQGRYEQYF.

This clonotype has a handful of counts. The rearrangement links TRBV3-1 to TRBJ2-7; 9 bases line up with TRBD1. The CDR3 has 16 amino acids. CDR1 and CDR2 (germline): LGHDT, YNNKEL (reference sequence). V dropped 4 bases and J dropped 4; count of bases not matched to a gene: 11. The CDR3 reads CASSLRTGTGFYEQYF. The CDR3 region has the DNA TGTGCCAGCAGCCTGAGAACCGGGACAGGGTTTTACGAGCAGTACTTC.

The chain links TRBV5-1 to TRBJ1-1; D remains ambiguous. The V gene's germline CDR1 is SGHRS and CDR2 YFSETQ. V was shortened by 0 bases and J by 0 bases, with 6 bases between the two germline ends. CDR3 length: 14 residues. This CDR3 is CASSLEVVNTEAFF. CDR3 sequence (DNA): TGCGCCAGCAGCTTGGAGGTGGTGAACACTGAAGCTTTCTTT.

The chain employs TRBV28 and TRBJ2-1, with D possibly TRBD1 on 6 matching bases. Germline CDR1 is MDHEN and CDR2 is SYDVKM. Trimming stripped 3 bases from V and 3 bases from J, with 15 bases between. The CDR3 covers 16 residues. CDR3 region: CASSLFLGTSYNEQFF. CDR3 in DNA: TGTGCCAGCAGTTTGTTTCTGGGGACAAGCTACAATGAGCAGTTCTTC.

The chain links TRBV28 to TRBJ1-2; no clear D. This CDR3 contains 13 residues. With 6 bases removed from V and 4 bases from J, the gap between germline ends came to 12 bases. Germline assignment: CDR1 MDHEN and CDR2 SYDVKM. Here the CDR3 reads CASSLLRSYGYTF. The CDR3 nucleotides are TGTGCCAGCAGCCTCCTGCGCTCCTATGGCTACACCTTC.

The sample holds a few counts of this clonotype. The chain couples TRBV12-3 or TRBV12-4 to TRBJ2-5; 9 bases align to TRBD2. With V trimmed by 3 bases and J by 7 bases, 9 bases remained unmatched. The CDR3 loop spans 15 amino acids. For the CDR3, the DNA is TGTGCCAGCAGTTTTTTCGGACTAGCGCGAGGGACCCAGTACTTC. Protein sequence: CASSFFGLARGTQYF.

At least ten counts were recorded for this clonotype. The germline gene is not matched at one end of the junction; a read error may be the cause. CDR3 nucleotides: TGTGCCAGCAGCTTAGACAGGGACACAGATACGCAGTATTTT. It codes for CASSLDRDTDTQYF. This chain connects TRBV5-1 to TRBJ2-3, with 7 bases fitting TRBD1. Germline CDR1 is SGHRS and CDR2 is YFSETQ. This CDR3 has 14 residues.

The J gene is TRBJ2-7, the V gene TRBV5-1; D is ambiguous. This CDR3 comprises 13 residues. Trimming cost V 4 bases and J 2 bases, with 10 bases left between them. Germline V gene sequence: CDR1 SGHRS, CDR2 YFSETQ. CDR3 region: CASSNGSPYEQYF. DNA of the CDR3: TGCGCCAGCAGCAACGGGTCCCCCTACGAGCAGTACTTC. The whole variable domain, remainder taken from reference TRBV5-1 and TRBJ2-7, is KAGVTQTPRYLIKTRGQQVTLSCSPISGHRSVSWYQQTPGQGLQFLFEYFSETQRNKGNFPGRFSGRQFSNSRSEMNVSTLELGDSALYLCASSNGSPYEQYFGPGTRLTVT.

The chain links TRBV4-3 to TRBJ2-7, with D perhaps TRBD2 (6 bases). Trimming took off 0 bases at V and 0 bases at J, with 9 bases between the two ends. The germline CDR1 and CDR2 sequences are LGHNA and YSLEER. This CDR3 comprises 15 residues. CDR3 sequence (DNA): TGCGCCAGCAGCCAAGAAGGAGGGGCCTCCTACGAGCAGTACTTC. It specifies CASSQEGGASYEQYF.

The chain couples TRBV20-1 to TRBJ2-3; TRBD2 agrees at 9 bases. Germline assignment: CDR1 DFQATT and CDR2 SNEGSKA (reference sequence). The ends lost 1 base at V and 6 bases at J; junction bases unmatched: 11. The CDR3 consists of 16 residues. DNA of the CDR3: TGCAGTGCTAGAGTAGGGCTGCGGGAGGGCCGGGATACGCAGTATTTT. This codes for CSARVGLREGRDTQYF.

The chain uses TRBV27 and TRBJ2-7; maybe TRBD2 (5 bases). With 6 bases removed from V and 7 bases from J, the gap between germline ends came to 16 bases. CDR3 length: 13 residues. Germline lookup yields CDR1 MNHEY and CDR2 SMNVEV (reference sequence). The CDR3, as DNA: TGTGCCAGCAGGAACCTCCCGGCGGGTGAGCAGTACTTC. It codes for CASRNLPAGEQYF.

This clonotype appeared a few times. The chain couples TRBV7-6 to TRBJ1-1, with 7 bases that match TRBD1. The CDR3 is made up of 14 amino acids. The ends lost 5 bases at V and 4 bases at J; junction bases unmatched: 7. CDR1 and CDR2 (germline): SGHVS, FNYEAQ. CDR3 protein: CASSPGGRSTEAFF. The CDR3 bases are TGTGCCAGCAGCCCAGGGGGGCGATCCACTGAAGCTTTCTTT.